The text below deals with one T cell receptor beta chain. This CDR3 has 17 residues. The V gene end was trimmed by 4 bases and the J gene end by 3 bases; junction bases not matched to a gene: 9. CDR1 is KGHDR, CDR2 SFDVKD, per germline. This specimen belongs to a study of control samples from healthy donors and cancer patients. Clones were read by immunoSEQ multiplex PCR, and TCRdb kept only the in-frame ones, dropping some. This sample has approximately 68,000 clones; 83% occur once, and the top ten carry 15% to 19%. V gene TRBV24-1 combines with J gene TRBJ2-2; 8 positions match TRBD1. The TCR originated in a man in his sixties in good health. Sequencing was carried out using blood. Here the CDR3 DNA reads TGTGCCACCAGTGACCCCGGACAGGGACAGGACACCGGGGAGCTGTTTTTT. Translation gives CATSDPGQGQDTGELFF.